This T cell receptor (beta chain) was captured by sequencing in a study of blood T cell repertoires in COVID-19. Assay used: immunoSEQ multiplex PCR; TCRdb lists only in-frame clones, some missing. The sample has some 120,000 clones, 75% to 90% seen once; the top ten hold 18%. The specimen sequenced was PBMCs or T cells enriched from blood (not recorded which). The sequence was collected from a man younger than 40 who had recovered from COVID-19.

CDR3 in DNA: TGTGCCAGCAGTTCGGACAGGGAGGATACGCAGTATTTT. Translating gives CASSSDREDTQYF. This sequence joins TRBV5-4 and TRBJ2-3, with 8 bases that match TRBD1. This CDR3 spans 13 amino acids. V dropped 5 bases and J dropped 6; count of bases not matched to a gene: 5. Germline CDR1 and CDR2: SGHNT and YYREEE (reference sequence). The full variable domain, in which reference TRBV5-4 and TRBJ2-3 provide the parts outside the CDR3, is ETGVTQSPTHLIKTRGQQVTLRCSSQSGHNTVSWYQQALGQGPQFIFQYYREEENGRGNFPPRFSGLQFPNYSSELNVNALELDDSALYLCASSSDREDTQYFGPGTRLTVL.